This T cell receptor beta chain was captured by sequencing in a study of blood T cell repertoires in COVID-19. Overall study context: Nucleic acid was either cDNA or gDNA, and it came from T cells, B-cell-depleted T cells, or PBMCs.

Clones were read by immunoSEQ multiplex PCR, and TCRdb kept only the in-frame ones, dropping some. The sample includes approximately 150,000 clones, roughly 87% of them seen just once. V shed 1 base, J shed 2 bases, and the junction held 7 bases outside the gene matches. CDR3 size: 17 residues. Germline CDR1 LGHDT, CDR2 YNNKEL (reference sequence). Sequenced: peripheral blood. V gene TRBV3-1 (or the pseudogene TRBV3-2) combines with J gene TRBJ2-1, with 8 bases identical to TRBD2. This sequence was found in a woman in her sixties who had recovered from COVID-19. The CDR3 DNA reads TGTGCCAGCAGCCAAGGTGGGGGAGCGGGGGCCTACAATGAGCAGTTCTTC. This gives the protein CASSQGGGAGAYNEQFF.